Listed below are T cell receptor beta chains from one sample, sequenced in a study of cytomegalovirus exposure and HLA in healthy donors. Only in-frame clones appear in the TCRdb table, and some are missing; sequencing was by immunoSEQ multiplex PCR. This sample has some 160,000 clones, with around 80% found just once. The sample comprised PBMCs. The receptors derive from a woman between 40 and 50 years old in good health and CMV-seropositive. Each CDR3 is given without its conserved first and last residue.

V gene: TRBV28; J gene: TRBJ2-4; CDR3 protein: ASSFPAGGNIQY
V gene: TRBV6-5; J gene: TRBJ1-5; CDR3 protein: ASSPLTGSNQPQH
V gene: TRBV7-2; J gene: TRBJ2-7; CDR3 protein: ASSLTSGGGHEQY
V gene: TRBV6-5; J gene: TRBJ1-4; CDR3 protein: ASSWGQGREKLF
V gene: TRBV6-6; J gene: TRBJ2-7; CDR3 protein: ASSSLLAGVGEQY
V gene: TRBV7-3; J gene: TRBJ2-1; CDR3 protein: ASSPVAGRAGEQF
V gene: TRBV29-1; J gene: NA; CDR3 protein: SVLAYSYEQY
V gene: TRBV4-1; J gene: TRBJ2-7; CDR3 protein: ASSTRQGPYEQY
V gene: TRBV6-1; J gene: TRBJ2-3; CDR3 protein: ASSSLAGDIGTQY
V gene: TRBV19; J gene: TRBJ1-3; CDR3 protein: ASSVDSLSSPGNTIY
V gene: TRBV28; J gene: TRBJ2-1; CDR3 protein: ASSLWTGGNEQF
V gene: TRBV2; J gene: TRBJ1-4; CDR3 protein: ASWTGRGEKLF
V gene: TRBV9; J gene: TRBJ2-7; CDR3 protein: ASSFSGSIDEQY
V gene: TRBV2; J gene: TRBJ1-3; CDR3 protein: ASSPRSLKTGNTIY
V gene: TRBV30; J gene: TRBJ2-3; CDR3 protein: AWSHGASTDTQY
V gene: TRBV19; J gene: TRBJ2-2; CDR3 protein: ASREIAGKNTGELF
V gene: TRBV7-9; J gene: TRBJ2-3; CDR3 protein: ASSFQTNGLTDTQY
V gene: TRBV6-5; J gene: TRBJ2-2; CDR3 protein: ASSGGQNTGELF
V gene: TRBV30; J gene: TRBJ2-1; CDR3 protein: AWRPTGSYNEQF
V gene: TRBV9; J gene: TRBJ1-1; CDR3 protein: ASSVGHQGVAEAF
V gene: TRBV29-1; J gene: TRBJ2-7; CDR3 protein: SVAQVAGRVYEQY
V gene: TRBV7-3; J gene: TRBJ2-6; CDR3 protein: ASSSGDRVLSGANVLT
V gene: TRBV11-3; J gene: TRBJ1-4; CDR3 protein: ASKGQVNEKLF
V gene: TRBV5-8; J gene: TRBJ1-2; CDR3 protein: ASSPARDYGYT
V gene: TRBV19; J gene: TRBJ1-1; CDR3 protein: ASSIVRDRLEAF
V gene: TRBV5-1; J gene: TRBJ2-1; CDR3 protein: ASETGTSGYNEQF
V gene: TRBV5-4; J gene: TRBJ2-7; CDR3 protein: ASSTSGDRGYEQY
V gene: TRBV7-8; J gene: NA; CDR3 protein: ASSSPWGTGVPEQY